This T cell receptor beta chain was retrieved from a study of blood T cell repertoires in COVID-19. Looking at the study overall: Both acute and convalescent COVID-19 samples were obtained from the United States, Italy and Spain.

This clone showed up just once. Trimming shortened V by 3 bases and J by 3 bases, and 9 bases separated the two germline ends. Germline V gene sequence: CDR1 KGHSH, CDR2 LQKENI. The CDR3 is 13 amino acids. Source study methods: The assay estimated nucleated cells by amplifying reference gene primers. Assay used: immunoSEQ multiplex PCR; TCRdb lists only in-frame clones, some missing. The DNA was the basis for D and trimming; V, J and clone size are from that table. The sample yields roughly 280,000 clones, approximately 90% seen once. J is TRBJ2-7 and V is TRBV18; no clear D. The sequenced material came from PBMCs or T cells enriched from blood (not recorded which). This receptor was identified in a woman between 25 and 40 years old with acute COVID-19. CDR3 sequence: CASSPQENYEQYF. CDR3 coding DNA: TGTGCCAGCTCACCCCAGGAAAACTACGAGCAGTACTTC.